The source of this T cell receptor (beta chain) is a study of blood T cell repertoires in COVID-19. Whole-study context: Both acute and convalescent COVID-19 samples were obtained from the United States, Italy and Spain. The cDNA or gDNA used as material had been derived from T cells, B-cell-depleted T cells, or PBMCs.

In the source study's methods: Estimation of nucleated cell counts was performed using reference gene primer amplification. Sequenced by immunoSEQ multiplex PCR; TCRdb stores in-frame clones only, minus some. The V and J calls and clone size come from that table; D and trimming were worked out from the DNA. The top ten hold around an eighth of the sample, which has approximately 170,000 clones, over 75% seen once. This clone was seen a single time. This TCR came from a woman in her forties or fifties with acute or convalescent COVID-19. Material for sequencing was peripheral blood.

CDR3 DNA sequence: TGTGCCAGCAGTTCAGGGACTAGCGTATACGAGCAGTACTTC. Its translation is CASSSGTSVYEQYF. V and J are TRBV6-5 and TRBJ2-7; 10 positions agree with TRBD2. With 4 bases clipped from V and 4 bases from J, the junction kept 4 bases outside the gene matches. Germline assignment: CDR1 MNHEY and CDR2 SVGAGI. This CDR3 region has 14 residues.